This T cell receptor beta chain was retrieved from a study of shared T cell receptors in the human thymus. Only in-frame clones appear in the TCRdb table, and some are missing; sequencing was by immunoSEQ multiplex PCR. The sample has around 65,000 clones, around 96% seen once; the top ten hold less than 0.04%. Between the trimmed V and J ends, which lost 0 bases and 4 bases, there was a span of 33 bases. The CDR3 runs 22 residues. This chain uses TRBV23-1 with TRBJ1-2; D is perhaps TRBD1 (5 bases). TRBV23-1 is given ORF status, its function remaining uncertain. The sample comprised thymocytes. The clonotype was recovered from a human donor. CDR3 sequence (DNA): TGCGCCAGCAGTCAATCAGACCCAACCAACCACTATGCGCCTGGGGGACGCTATGGCTACACCTTC. It encodes CASSQSDPTNHYAPGGRYGYTF.